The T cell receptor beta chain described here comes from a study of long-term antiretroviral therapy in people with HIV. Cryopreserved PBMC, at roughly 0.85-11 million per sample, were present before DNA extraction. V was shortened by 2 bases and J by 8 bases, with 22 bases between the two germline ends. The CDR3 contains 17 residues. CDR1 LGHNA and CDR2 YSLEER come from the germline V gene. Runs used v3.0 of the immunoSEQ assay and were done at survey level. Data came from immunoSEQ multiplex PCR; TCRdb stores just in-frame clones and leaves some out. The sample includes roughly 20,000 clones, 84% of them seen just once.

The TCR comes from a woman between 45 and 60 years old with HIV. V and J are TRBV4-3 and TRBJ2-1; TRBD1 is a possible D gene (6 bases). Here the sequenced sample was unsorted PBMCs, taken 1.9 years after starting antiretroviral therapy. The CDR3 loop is CASSQRIPTGYEDEQFF. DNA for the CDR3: TGCGCCAGCAGCCAACGAATACCCACAGGGTATGAGGATGAGCAGTTCTTC.